These 2 T cell receptor beta chains were all obtained from the same sample, sequenced in a study of blood T cell repertoires in COVID-19. Libraries were prepared by immunoSEQ multiplex PCR; TCRdb keeps only in-frame clonotypes and omits some of them. The sample shows about 170,000 clones, 83% of them seen only once. The sample consisted of peripheral blood. The receptors derive from an elderly woman with acute or convalescent COVID-19.

CDR3 in DNA: TGTGCCATCAGTGGGCAGGCGAACACCGGGGAGCTGTTTTTT. Translation: CAISGQANTGELFF. This chain uses TRBV10-3 with TRBJ2-2; D not resolved. The CDR3 has 14 residues. Between the trimmed V and J ends, which lost 4 bases and 0 bases, there was a span of 6 bases. Germline V lookup: CDR1 ENHRY, CDR2 SYGVKD.

The rearrangement links TRBV7-8 to TRBJ2-6; the match to TRBD1 covers 9 bases. This CDR3 is built from 18 residues. V shed 6 bases, J shed 1 base, and the junction held 10 bases outside the gene matches. CDR1 SGHVS and CDR2 FQNEAQ come from the germline V gene. The CDR3 sequence is CASSSMTGGVSGANVLTF. The CDR3 DNA sequence: TGTGCCAGCAGTTCAATGACAGGGGGAGTATCTGGGGCCAACGTCCTGACTTTC.